The 20 T cell receptor beta chains below were found in one sample sequenced in a study of T cell changes during pregnancy in multiple sclerosis. Assay used: immunoSEQ multiplex PCR; TCRdb lists only in-frame clones, some missing. The sample consists of around 60,000 clones, around 89% of them appearing once. Here the sequenced sample was peripheral blood, taken in the first trimester of pregnancy. The receptors derive from a female donor with multiple sclerosis, enrolled in a pregnancy study.

The J gene is TRBJ1-1, the V gene TRBV30; no reliable D call. There are 14 residues in the CDR3. CDR1 and CDR2 from the germline V gene are GTSNPN and SVGIG (reference sequence). Trimming removed 0 bases from V and 7 bases from J, with 15 bases in between. CDR3 residues: CAWSVGYAAGEAFF. The CDR3 DNA sequence: TGTGCCTGGAGTGTAGGTTACGCCGCGGGTGAAGCTTTCTTT. Looking up the rest from reference TRBV30 and TRBJ1-1 gives the full variable domain: SQTIHQWPATLVQPVGSPLSLECTVEGTSNPNLYWYRQAAGRGLQLLFYSVGIGQISSEVPQNLSASRPQDRQFILSSKKLLLSDSGFYLCAWSVGYAAGEAFFGQGTRLTVV.

This chain joins TRBV7-2 and TRBJ2-5; perhaps TRBD2 as D (5 bases). The length of the CDR3 is 14 residues. V lost 5 bases and J 7 bases, leaving 17 bases between the germline ends. The germline V gene encodes CDR1 SGHTA and CDR2 FQGNSA. CDR3 DNA sequence: TGTGCCAGCAGCGCCGAACAGAGGGCCGGGACCCAGTACTTC. The encoded protein is CASSAEQRAGTQYF.

The chain employs TRBV5-1 and TRBJ2-7; 7 bases line up with TRBD2. This CDR3 region has 13 residues. CDR1 and CDR2 from the germline V gene are SGHRS and YFSETQ. Trimming cost V 4 bases and J 4 bases; bases outside gene matches: 5. The CDR3 reads CASSPASGYEQYF. The CDR3 DNA sequence: TGCGCCAGCAGCCCCGCTAGCGGTTACGAGCAGTACTTC.

The rearrangement links TRBV25-1 to TRBJ2-7; the match to TRBD1 covers 8 bases. This CDR3 is built from 13 residues. The trim removed 8 bases at V and 1 base at J, leaving 4 bases unmatched. Germline values: CDR1 MGHDK, CDR2 SYGVNS. In DNA, the CDR3 is TGTGCCAGCCGAGGACAGGGTTCCTACGAGCAGTACTTC. It translates to CASRGQGSYEQYF.

A single count supports this clone. The V call is TRBV2, the J call TRBJ2-7; 8 bases map to TRBD1. Per the germline V gene, CDR1 is SNHLY and CDR2 is FYNNEI. J lost 4 bases, V lost 7 bases, and 12 bases had no gene match. The CDR3 contains 15 residues. The CDR3 sequence is CASIRSIWTGYEQYF. In DNA form, the CDR3 reads TGTGCCAGCATTAGGTCGATTTGGACAGGGTACGAGCAGTACTTC.

The chain recombines TRBV6-5 with TRBJ2-7; D is unclear. The CDR3 spans 14 residues. Between the trimmed V and J ends, which lost 5 bases and 2 bases, there was a span of 13 bases. Germline-derived CDR1 and CDR2 are MNHEY and SVGAGI. CDR3 DNA: TGTGCCAGCAGTCCCAGCCGAGGTGCCTACGAGCAGTACTTC. Protein sequence: CASSPSRGAYEQYF.

The V and J genes are TRBV6-1 and TRBJ1-5, with D unclear. CDR3 length: 15 residues. The germline CDR1 and CDR2 sequences are MNHNS and SASEGT. Trimming left V 3 bases short and J 3 bases short, with 12 bases between. CDR3 coding DNA: TGTGCCAGCAGTGAGGGAGCATTTCCCAATCAGCCCCAGCATTTT. This translates into CASSEGAFPNQPQHF.

DNA of the CDR3: TGTGCCAGCAGACCAATCACCCACACGGGGACAGACTATGGCTACACCTTC. Its translation is CASRPITHTGTDYGYTF. The chain couples TRBV5-4 to TRBJ1-2, with TRBD1 matching over 7 bases. CDR1 is SGHNT and CDR2 is YYREEE in the germline V gene (reference sequence). With 5 bases clipped from V and 3 bases from J, the junction kept 16 bases outside the gene matches. The CDR3 runs to 17 residues.

The chain has TRBV7-9 and TRBJ1-2, with 9 nucleotides matching TRBD1. V shed 4 bases and J 6 bases; nucleotides not matched to a gene: 12. This CDR3 contains 16 residues. Germline CDR1 and CDR2: SEHNR and FQNEAQ (reference sequence). The CDR3 DNA reads TGTGCCAGCAGCTCCTCAGGACAGGGGATCTGGCATGGCTACACCTTC. As protein: CASSSSGQGIWHGYTF.

The chain couples TRBV5-1 to TRBJ2-1; 8 bases line up with TRBD1. The CDR3 is 15 residues long. Per the germline V gene, CDR1 is SGHRS and CDR2 is YFSETQ. Trimming took 5 bases from V and 6 from J; bases not matched to a gene: 10. CDR3 DNA: TGCGCCAGCAGGTCAGGGGGCCCCCCTACCAATGAGCAGTTCTTC. Protein product: CASRSGGPPTNEQFF.

The genes are TRBV6-1 and TRBJ2-1; D not resolved. Trimming removed 1 base at V and 0 bases at J, with 10 bases between. This CDR3 is 16 amino acids long. The germline V gene encodes CDR1 MNHNS and CDR2 SASEGT. As DNA, the CDR3 is TGTGCCAGCAGTGAAGAGGCGGCTAGCTCCTACAATGAGCAGTTCTTC. Protein sequence: CASSEEAASSYNEQFF.

This sequence joins TRBV5-5 and TRBJ1-4; perhaps TRBD1 as D (5 bases). The CDR3 contains 15 residues. Germline CDR1 and CDR2: SGHKS and YYEKEE (reference sequence). V shed 6 bases and J shed 6 bases, with 18 bases lying between them. CDR3 sequence reads: CASNPAGRTHEKLFF. CDR3 coding DNA: TGTGCCAGCAACCCTGCGGGGCGCACCCATGAAAAACTGTTTTTT.

The chain is built from TRBV4-3 and TRBJ2-7, with D possibly being TRBD1 (6 bases). CDR1 LGHNA and CDR2 YSLEER come from the germline V gene. This CDR3 is built from 14 residues. Trimming took 1 base from V and 0 from J, leaving 7 bases between them. The CDR3 DNA is TGCGCCAGCAGCCAAGGGGACATCTCCTACGAGCAGTACTTC. Amino acid sequence: CASSQGDISYEQYF.

In this sample, this clone turned up once. The V and J genes are TRBV6-5 and TRBJ1-1; D possibly corresponds to TRBD1 (6 bases). The V gene's germline CDR1 is MNHEY and CDR2 SVGAGI. This CDR3 has 13 residues. Deletions cut 5 bases from V and 4 bases from J, with 11 bases between. The CDR3: CASSPGDGTEAFF. DNA of the CDR3: TGTGCCAGCAGTCCAGGGGACGGCACTGAAGCTTTCTTT.

V usage is TRBV5-4 and J usage is TRBJ1-2; D remains ambiguous. The CDR3 runs to 14 residues. Germline V gene sequence: CDR1 SGHNT, CDR2 YYREEE (reference sequence). V lost 0 bases and J 5 bases, leaving 11 bases between the germline ends. The CDR3, as DNA: TGTGCCAGCAGCTTGGGTCCAGGCAATTATGGCTACACCTTC. Residues: CASSLGPGNYGYTF.

This rearrangement joins TRBV2 to TRBJ2-2; a possible D gene is TRBD2 (6 bases). CDR3 length equals 15 residues. Trimming took 6 bases from V and 4 from J, leaving 15 bases between them. The germline CDR1 and CDR2 sequences are SNHLY and FYNNEI. The CDR3 bases are TGTGCCAGCAGGCCCACGGGACTTGCCACCGGGGAGCTGTTTTTT. Amino acid sequence: CASRPTGLATGELFF.

V usage is TRBV27 and J usage is TRBJ1-1, with D tentatively TRBD1 (5 bases). V was shortened by 1 base and J by 5 bases, with 8 bases between the two germline ends. Germline V gives CDR1 MNHEY, CDR2 SMNVEV (reference sequence). This CDR3 contains 13 residues. The CDR3 spells CASSLFGGTEAFF. CDR3 sequence (DNA): TGTGCCAGCAGTTTATTTGGGGGGACTGAAGCTTTCTTT.

The rearrangement joins TRBV27 to TRBJ1-1; no clear D gene. V lost 7 bases and J 1 base, leaving 22 bases between the germline ends. The CDR3 sequence is 17 residues long. From germline, CDR1 is MNHEY and CDR2 SMNVEV (reference sequence). The DNA of the CDR3 is TGTGCCAGCACCTTTTCAGCAGGAACCTTACAGAACACTGAAGCTTTCTTT. This gives the protein CASTFSAGTLQNTEAFF.

Only one count was recorded for this clone. In DNA form, the CDR3 reads TGTGCCACCAGCAGGGACAGGAGCTCTGGAAACACCATATATTTT. As protein: CATSRDRSSGNTIYF. V is TRBV15 and J is TRBJ1-3, with TRBD1 matching 7 bases. J was trimmed by 0 bases and V by 3 bases; bases with no gene match: 2. Germline values: CDR1 LNHNV, CDR2 YYDKDF (reference sequence). There are 15 residues in the CDR3.

This clone was seen once. The chain combines TRBV28 with TRBJ2-5; 8 nucleotides align to TRBD1. CDR3 length equals 15 residues. After removal of 5 bases from V and 5 bases from J, the junction contained 10 bases not matched to a gene. Germline CDR1 reads MDHEN; CDR2 reads SYDVKM. The CDR3 spells CASSGRTGWSETQYF. CDR3 DNA sequence: TGTGCCAGCAGTGGCCGGACAGGGTGGAGTGAGACCCAGTACTTC.